The 7 T cell receptor beta chains below all came from one sample that was sequenced in a study of T cell clones after liver transplantation. Produced via immunoSEQ multiplex PCR; TCRdb's table is partial and in-frame only. Of approximately 70,000 clones in the sample, about 85% were seen once. Sequenced material: CD4+ T cells from blood, taken 48 to 50 months after liver transplant. The receptors come from a human patient who received a liver transplant. A subset of T cells may come from the graft donor.

The gene calls are TRBV12-5 and TRBJ2-1; D is tentatively TRBD1 or TRBD2 (5 bases each). The V gene's germline CDR1 is LGHNT and CDR2 FRNRAP. The CDR3 covers 13 residues. V was pared by 6 bases and J by 8 bases, with 14 bases between. The CDR3 nucleotides are TGTGCTAGTGGCGGGACGCTAGCAGATGAGCAGTTCTTC. Translating gives CASGGTLADEQFF.

The rearrangement uses TRBV18 and TRBJ2-1; D unclear. The length of the CDR3 is 13 residues. The germline V and J ends were trimmed by 5 bases and 0 bases, with 5 bases remaining between them. CDR1 and CDR2 from the germline V gene are KGHSH and LQKENI. In nucleotides, the CDR3 is TGTGCCAGCTCAGTACCCTCCTACAATGAGCAGTTCTTC. Amino acid sequence: CASSVPSYNEQFF. The variable domain in full, completed from reference TRBV18 and TRBJ2-1, reads NAGVMQNPRHLVRRRGQEARLRCSPMKGHSHVYWYRQLPEEGLKFMVYLQKENIIDESGMPKERFSAEFPKEGPSILRIQQVVRGDSAAYFCASSVPSYNEQFFGPGTRLTVL.

DNA for the CDR3: TGTGCCAGTAGTATGCGACAGTTTAACTATGGCTACACCTTC. This encodes CASSMRQFNYGYTF. The J gene is TRBJ1-2, the V gene TRBV19; D may be TRBD1 (5 bases). CDR3 length: 14 residues. The V end was cut by 3 bases, the J end by 1 base, with 9 bases between. Germline CDR1 LNHDA, CDR2 SQIVND (reference sequence).

The chain couples TRBV10-1 to TRBJ1-3, with no clear D. The CDR3 contains 15 residues. V was shortened by 1 base and J by 4 bases, with 11 bases between the two germline ends. Germline V lookup: CDR1 WNHNN, CDR2 SYGVQD (reference sequence). The CDR3 region has the DNA TGCGCCAGCAGTGAGTTAGGGATAGCCGGAAACACCATATATTTT. This codes for CASSELGIAGNTIYF.

This chain links TRBV5-6 with TRBJ2-1, with D perhaps TRBD2 (6 bases). Trimming took off 4 bases at V and 9 bases at J, with 20 bases between the two ends. From germline, CDR1 is SGHDT and CDR2 YYEEEE. This CDR3 region has 15 residues. For the CDR3, the DNA is TGTGCCAGCAGCCTGCCAATGACTAGTTGGGGTGAGCAGTTCTTC. Its protein is CASSLPMTSWGEQFF.

The chain joins TRBV28 to TRBJ2-2; D perhaps matches TRBD2 (5 bases). The CDR3 spans 14 residues. V dropped 7 bases and J dropped 2 bases, with 11 bases sitting between them. Germline V gene sequence: CDR1 MDHEN, CDR2 SYDVKM. The CDR3 protein is CASNTRGNTGELFF. CDR3 sequence (DNA): TGTGCCAGCAATACTCGGGGAAACACCGGGGAGCTGTTTTTT.

This clone was recorded only once. The genes are TRBV7-2 and TRBJ1-1; a possible D gene is TRBD1 (6 bases). This CDR3 region has 13 residues. From germline, CDR1 is SGHTA and CDR2 FQGNSA. Trimming took 0 bases from V and 5 from J, leaving 7 bases between them. CDR3: CASSLAGQTEAFF. The CDR3 nucleotides read TGTGCCAGCAGCTTAGCTGGACAGACTGAAGCTTTCTTT.